A single sample gave rise to the 9 T cell receptor beta chains below, sequenced in a study of blood T cell repertoires in COVID-19. Method: immunoSEQ multiplex PCR; TCRdb's copy keeps in-frame clones and lacks some. The sample lists tens of thousands of clones, 80% to 90% occurring once. Input material: peripheral blood. Source of these receptors: a human donor with active COVID-19. The donor label of this sample is uncertain.

V is TRBV9 and J is TRBJ2-5; tentative D call: TRBD1 (5 bases). The CDR3 is 14 amino acids. Trimming cost V 4 bases and J 1 base, with 11 bases left between them. CDR1 and CDR2 from the germline V gene are SGDLS and YYNGEE. CDR3: CASSLDSLQETQYF. In DNA, the CDR3 is TGTGCCAGCAGCTTAGACAGTCTCCAAGAGACCCAGTACTTC.

The V and J genes are TRBV27 and TRBJ2-3; 8 bases line up with TRBD2. This CDR3 is 15 amino acids long. CDR1 is MNHEY and CDR2 is SMNVEV in the germline V gene (reference sequence). Trimming at V came to 5 bases and at J to 2 bases, leaving 6 bases not matched to a gene. CDR3 amino acids: CASSTQRGPTDTQYF. The DNA for the CDR3 is TGTGCCAGCAGTACGCAGCGGGGGCCCACAGATACGCAGTATTTT.

CDR3: CASSSPGQGVSGANVLTF. The CDR3 DNA reads as TGTGCCAGCAGCAGTCCGGGACAGGGGGTGTCTGGGGCCAACGTCCTGACTTTC. This chain links TRBV5-6 with TRBJ2-6, with TRBD1 matching over 11 bases. CDR1 SGHDT and CDR2 YYEEEE come from the germline V gene. The length of the CDR3 is 18 residues. V dropped 4 bases and J dropped 1; count of bases not matched to a gene: 7.

This chain links TRBV6-5 with TRBJ2-3; maybe TRBD2 (5 bases). CDR3 length: 13 residues. Germline CDR1 is MNHEY and CDR2 is SVGAGI. The V end was cut by 8 bases, the J end by 2 bases, with 11 bases between. CDR3 amino acids: CASLSTTTDTQYF. The DNA of the CDR3 is TGTGCCAGCCTCTCGACTACCACAGATACGCAGTATTTT.

The chain uses TRBV9 and TRBJ1-3; a possible D gene is TRBD1 (6 bases). V was trimmed by 0 bases and J by 0 bases, leaving 13 bases between them. The CDR3 is 17 residues long. CDR1 is SGDLS, CDR2 YYNGEE, per germline. The CDR3 protein is CASSVADSRVSGNTIYF. CDR3 coding DNA: TGTGCCAGCAGCGTAGCGGACAGCCGCGTCTCTGGAAACACCATATATTTT.

The chain is built from TRBV18 and TRBJ2-3, with a weak D call TRBD1 (6 bases). Germline V gene data show CDR1 as KGHSH and CDR2 as LQKENI. With 8 bases removed from V and 2 bases from J, the gap between germline ends came to 14 bases. This CDR3 is 14 amino acids long. CDR3: CASADSTVTDTQYF. CDR3 sequence (DNA): TGTGCCAGCGCGGACAGCACTGTCACAGATACGCAGTATTTT.

This chain uses TRBV3-1 (or the pseudogene TRBV3-2) with TRBJ2-1, with a possible D match to TRBD2 (6 bases). The CDR3 has 15 amino acids. V gave up 0 bases and J gave up 6 bases, with 12 bases separating them. CDR1 and CDR2 (germline): LGHDT, YNNKEL (reference sequence). Here the CDR3 reads CASSQEGVGLNEQFF. The CDR3 DNA is TGTGCCAGCAGCCAAGAAGGAGTGGGACTCAATGAGCAGTTCTTC.

This chain connects TRBV27 to TRBJ1-2; the D gene is possibly TRBD1 (6 bases). Germline V lookup: CDR1 MNHEY, CDR2 SMNVEV (reference sequence). The CDR3 length is 13 residues. Deletions cut 6 bases from V and 5 bases from J, with 13 bases between. CDR3 in DNA: TGTGCCAGCAGACCCAGGACAGCGTATGGCTACACCTTC. Its translation: CASRPRTAYGYTF.

The V call is TRBV7-3, the J call TRBJ2-2; D remains ambiguous. The germline gives CDR1 SGHTA, CDR2 FQGTGA. V was pared by 5 bases and J by 6 bases, with 10 bases between. The CDR3 runs 13 residues. CDR3 in DNA: TGTGCCAGCAGCCCCGTCGGTGCCGGGGAGCTGTTTTTT. Translating it yields CASSPVGAGELFF.